This T cell receptor (beta chain) was identified during a study of control samples from healthy donors and cancer patients. J was trimmed by 5 bases and V by 5 bases; bases with no gene match: 8. The germline CDR1 and CDR2 sequences are MDHEN and SYDVKM. The length of the CDR3 is 14 residues. Profiled with immunoSEQ multiplex PCR; TCRdb holds only in-frame clones, not every one. The data contain more than 95,000 clones, 93% of them singletons. The V gene is TRBV28, the J gene TRBJ1-2, with 7 nucleotides matching TRBD1. This sequence originates from a man in his thirties or forties in good health. What was sequenced was blood. In nucleotides, the CDR3 is TGTGCCAGCAGTCCAACAGGGGTGGGGTATGGCTACACCTTC. This codes for CASSPTGVGYGYTF.